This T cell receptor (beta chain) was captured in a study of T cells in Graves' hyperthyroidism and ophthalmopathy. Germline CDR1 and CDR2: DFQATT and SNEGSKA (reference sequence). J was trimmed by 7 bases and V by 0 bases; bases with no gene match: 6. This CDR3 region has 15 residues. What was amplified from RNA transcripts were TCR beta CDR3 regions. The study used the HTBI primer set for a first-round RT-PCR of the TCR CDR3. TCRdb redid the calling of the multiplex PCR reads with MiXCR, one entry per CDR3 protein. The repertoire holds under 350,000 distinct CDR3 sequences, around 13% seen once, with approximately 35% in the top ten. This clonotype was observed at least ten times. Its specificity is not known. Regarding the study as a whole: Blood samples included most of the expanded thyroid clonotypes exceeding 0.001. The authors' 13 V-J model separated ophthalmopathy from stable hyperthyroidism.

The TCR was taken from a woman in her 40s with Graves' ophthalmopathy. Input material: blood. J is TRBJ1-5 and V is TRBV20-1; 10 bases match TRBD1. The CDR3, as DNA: TGCAGTGCTAGAGAGACAGGGGGCACAGGACAGCCCCAGCATTTT. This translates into CSARETGGTGQPQHF.